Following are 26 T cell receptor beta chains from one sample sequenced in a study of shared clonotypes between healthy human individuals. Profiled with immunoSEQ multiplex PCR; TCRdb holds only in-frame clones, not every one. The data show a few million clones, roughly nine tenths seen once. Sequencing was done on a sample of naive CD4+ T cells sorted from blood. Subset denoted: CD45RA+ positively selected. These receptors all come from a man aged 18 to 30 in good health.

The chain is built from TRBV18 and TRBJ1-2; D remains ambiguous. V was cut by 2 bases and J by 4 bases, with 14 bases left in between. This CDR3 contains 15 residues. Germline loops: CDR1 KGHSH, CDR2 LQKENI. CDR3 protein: CASSPNSSRVYGYTF. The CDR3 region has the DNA TGTGCCAGCTCACCAAACAGCTCCCGAGTCTATGGCTACACCTTC.

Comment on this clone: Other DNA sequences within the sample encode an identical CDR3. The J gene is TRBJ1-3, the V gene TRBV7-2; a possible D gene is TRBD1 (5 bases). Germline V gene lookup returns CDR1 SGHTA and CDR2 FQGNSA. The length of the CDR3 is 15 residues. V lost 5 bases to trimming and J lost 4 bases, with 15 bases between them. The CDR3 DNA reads TGTGCCAGCAGCCTGGACGGGGCTTCCGGAAACACCATATATTTT. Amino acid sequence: CASSLDGASGNTIYF.

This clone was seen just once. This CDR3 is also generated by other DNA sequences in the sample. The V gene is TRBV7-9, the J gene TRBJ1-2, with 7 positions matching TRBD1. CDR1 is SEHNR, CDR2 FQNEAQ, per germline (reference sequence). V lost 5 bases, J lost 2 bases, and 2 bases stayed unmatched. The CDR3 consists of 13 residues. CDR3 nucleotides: TGTGCCAGCAGCCCACAGGGGAACTATGGCTACACCTTC. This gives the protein CASSPQGNYGYTF.

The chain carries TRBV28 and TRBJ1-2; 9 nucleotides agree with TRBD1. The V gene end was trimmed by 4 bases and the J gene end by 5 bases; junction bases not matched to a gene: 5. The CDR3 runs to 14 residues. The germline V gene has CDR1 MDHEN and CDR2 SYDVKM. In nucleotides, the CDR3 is TGTGCCAGCAGTTGGGGGACAGGGACATATGGCTACACCTTC. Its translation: CASSWGTGTYGYTF.

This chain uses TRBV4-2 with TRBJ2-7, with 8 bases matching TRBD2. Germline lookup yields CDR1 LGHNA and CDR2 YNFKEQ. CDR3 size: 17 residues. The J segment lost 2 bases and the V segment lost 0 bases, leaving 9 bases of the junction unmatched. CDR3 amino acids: CASSQDSGLAGTYEQYF. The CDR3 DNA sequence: TGTGCCAGCAGCCAAGATTCGGGGCTAGCGGGTACCTACGAGCAGTACTTC.

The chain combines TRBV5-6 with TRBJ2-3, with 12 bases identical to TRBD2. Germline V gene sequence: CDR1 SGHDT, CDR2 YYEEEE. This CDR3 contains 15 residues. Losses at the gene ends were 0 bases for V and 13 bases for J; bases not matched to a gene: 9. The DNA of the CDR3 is TGTGCCAGCAGCTTGGGAGGACTAGCGGGACCGGGCGAGTATTTT. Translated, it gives CASSLGGLAGPGEYF.

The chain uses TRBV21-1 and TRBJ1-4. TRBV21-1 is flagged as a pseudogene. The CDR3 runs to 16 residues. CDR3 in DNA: TGTGCCAGCAGCAAGCGGGACTTCGTCCGTAATGAAAAACTGTTTTTT. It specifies CASSKRDFVRNEKLFF.

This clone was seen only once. The CDR3 region has the DNA TGTGCCAGCAGTGGGACAGGTTCGTACGAGCAGTACTTC. It translates to CASSGTGSYEQYF. This sequence joins TRBV6-1 and TRBJ2-7; TRBD1 agrees at 7 bases. This CDR3 is 13 amino acids long. The trim removed 4 bases at V and 4 bases at J, leaving 4 bases unmatched. Germline CDR1 is MNHNS and CDR2 is SASEGT.

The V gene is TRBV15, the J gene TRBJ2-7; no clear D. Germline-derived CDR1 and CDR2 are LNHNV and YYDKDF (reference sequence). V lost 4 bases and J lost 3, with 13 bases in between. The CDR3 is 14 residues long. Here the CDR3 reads CATSIIGKHYEQYF. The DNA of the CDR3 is TGTGCCACCAGCATAATAGGGAAACACTACGAGCAGTACTTC.

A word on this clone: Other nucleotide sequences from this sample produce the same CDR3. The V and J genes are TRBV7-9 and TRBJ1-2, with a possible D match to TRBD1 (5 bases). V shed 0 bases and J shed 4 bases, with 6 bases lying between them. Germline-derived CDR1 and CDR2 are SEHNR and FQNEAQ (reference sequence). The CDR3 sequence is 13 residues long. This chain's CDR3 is CASSLAGTYGYTF. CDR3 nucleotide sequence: TGTGCCAGCAGCTTAGCCGGGACCTATGGCTACACCTTC.

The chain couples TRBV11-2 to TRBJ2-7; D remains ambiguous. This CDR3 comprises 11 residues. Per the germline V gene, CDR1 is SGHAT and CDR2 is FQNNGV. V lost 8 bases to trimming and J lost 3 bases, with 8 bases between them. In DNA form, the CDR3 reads TGTGCCAGCGCACGGCTCTACGAGCAGTACTTC. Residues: CASARLYEQYF.

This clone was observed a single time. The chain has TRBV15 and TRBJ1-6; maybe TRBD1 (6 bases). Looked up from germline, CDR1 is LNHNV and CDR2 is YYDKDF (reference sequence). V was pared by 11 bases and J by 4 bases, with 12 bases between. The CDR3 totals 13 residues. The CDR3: CAYRVDYNSPLHF. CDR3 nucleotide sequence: TGTGCCTACAGGGTTGATTATAATTCACCCCTCCACTTT.

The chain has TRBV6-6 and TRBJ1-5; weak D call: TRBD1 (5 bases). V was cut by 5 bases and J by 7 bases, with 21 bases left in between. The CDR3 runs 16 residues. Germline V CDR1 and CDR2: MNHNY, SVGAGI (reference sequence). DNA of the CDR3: TGTGCCAGCAGTATCCCCGGCGGGGGGGGGTTCCAGCCCCAGCATTTT. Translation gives CASSIPGGGGFQPQHF.

The CDR3 loop reads CASSGRRGGEKLFF. DNA for the CDR3: TGTGCCAGCAGTGGTAGGCGGGGGGGTGAAAAACTGTTTTTT. V usage is TRBV6-4 and J usage is TRBJ1-4; perhaps TRBD1 as D (5 bases). Germline V gene sequence: CDR1 MRHNA, CDR2 SNTAGT. V was clipped by 4 bases and J by 7 bases, with 13 bases between them. CDR3 size: 14 residues.

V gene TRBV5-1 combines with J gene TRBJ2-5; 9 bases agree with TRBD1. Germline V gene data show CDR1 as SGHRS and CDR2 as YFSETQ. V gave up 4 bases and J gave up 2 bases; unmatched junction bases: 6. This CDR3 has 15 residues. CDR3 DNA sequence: TGCGCCAGCAGCGGCCCGGGACAGGGACAAGAGACCCAGTACTTC. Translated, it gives CASSGPGQGQETQYF. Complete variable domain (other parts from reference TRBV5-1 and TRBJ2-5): KAGVTQTPRYLIKTRGQQVTLSCSPISGHRSVSWYQQTPGQGLQFLFEYFSETQRNKGNFPGRFSGRQFSNSRSEMNVSTLELGDSALYLCASSGPGQGQETQYFGPGTRLLVL.

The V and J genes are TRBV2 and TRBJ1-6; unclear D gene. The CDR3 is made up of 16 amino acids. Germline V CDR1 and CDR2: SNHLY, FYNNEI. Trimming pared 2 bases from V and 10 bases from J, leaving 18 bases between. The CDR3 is CASSESPSWGVSPLHF. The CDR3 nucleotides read TGTGCCAGCAGTGAAAGCCCGTCGTGGGGTGTCTCACCCCTCCACTTT.

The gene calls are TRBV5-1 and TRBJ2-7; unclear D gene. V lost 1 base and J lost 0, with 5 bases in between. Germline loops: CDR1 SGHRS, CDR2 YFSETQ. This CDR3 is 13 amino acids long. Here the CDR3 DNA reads TGCGCCAGCAGCTTGCCACTCTCCTACGAGCAGTACTTC. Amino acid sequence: CASSLPLSYEQYF.

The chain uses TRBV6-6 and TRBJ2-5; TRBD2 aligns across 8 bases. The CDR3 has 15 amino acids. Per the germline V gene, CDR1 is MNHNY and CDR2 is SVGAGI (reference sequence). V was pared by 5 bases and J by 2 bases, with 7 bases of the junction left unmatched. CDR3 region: CASSREGLPQETQYF. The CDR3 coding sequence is TGTGCCAGCAGTCGGGAGGGACTCCCGCAAGAGACCCAGTACTTC.

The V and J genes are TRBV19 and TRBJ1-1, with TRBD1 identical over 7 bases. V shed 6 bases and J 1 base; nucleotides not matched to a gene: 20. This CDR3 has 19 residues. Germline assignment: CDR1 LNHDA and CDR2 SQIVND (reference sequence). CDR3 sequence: CASSISSGRRQGGNTEAFF. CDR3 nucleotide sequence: TGTGCCAGTAGCATTTCCTCGGGCCGTAGACAGGGTGGGAACACTGAAGCTTTCTTT.

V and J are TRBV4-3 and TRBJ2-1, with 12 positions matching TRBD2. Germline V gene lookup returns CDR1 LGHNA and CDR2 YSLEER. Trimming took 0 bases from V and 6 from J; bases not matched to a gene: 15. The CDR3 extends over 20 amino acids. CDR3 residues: CASSQDLLAGGPSSGNEQFF. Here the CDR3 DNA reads TGCGCCAGCAGCCAAGATCTCCTAGCGGGAGGGCCCTCCAGCGGCAATGAGCAGTTCTTC.

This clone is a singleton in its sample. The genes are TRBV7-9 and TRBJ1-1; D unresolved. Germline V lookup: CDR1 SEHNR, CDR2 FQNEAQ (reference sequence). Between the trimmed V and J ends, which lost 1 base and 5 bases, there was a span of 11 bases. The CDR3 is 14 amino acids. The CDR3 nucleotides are TGTGCCAGCAGCTTAGGGGCCTTTGAAACTGAAGCTTTCTTT. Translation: CASSLGAFETEAFF. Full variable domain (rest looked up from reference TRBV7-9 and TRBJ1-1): DTGVSQNPRHKITKRGQNVTFRCDPISEHNRLYWYRQTLGQGPEFLTYFQNEAQLEKSRLLSDRFSAERPKGSFSTLEIQRTEQGDSAMYLCASSLGAFETEAFFGQGTRLTVV.

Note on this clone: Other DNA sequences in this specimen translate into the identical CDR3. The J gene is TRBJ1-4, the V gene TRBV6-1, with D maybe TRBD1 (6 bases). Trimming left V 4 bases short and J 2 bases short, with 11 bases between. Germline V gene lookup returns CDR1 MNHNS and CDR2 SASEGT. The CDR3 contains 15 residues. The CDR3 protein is CASSVTGSTNEKLFF. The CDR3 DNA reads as TGTGCCAGCAGTGTCACAGGGTCGACTAATGAAAAACTGTTTTTT.

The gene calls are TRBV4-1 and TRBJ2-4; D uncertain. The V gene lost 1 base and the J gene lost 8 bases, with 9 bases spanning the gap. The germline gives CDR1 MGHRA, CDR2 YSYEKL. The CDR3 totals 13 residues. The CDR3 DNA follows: TGCGCCAGCAGCCAAGGGCTAGTGGACATTCAGTACTTC. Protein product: CASSQGLVDIQYF.

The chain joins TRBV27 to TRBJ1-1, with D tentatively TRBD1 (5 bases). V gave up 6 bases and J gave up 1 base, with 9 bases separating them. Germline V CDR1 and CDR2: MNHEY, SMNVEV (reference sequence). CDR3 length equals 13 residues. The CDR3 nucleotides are TGTGCCAGCAGAACCGGACAGAACACTGAAGCTTTCTTT. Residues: CASRTGQNTEAFF.

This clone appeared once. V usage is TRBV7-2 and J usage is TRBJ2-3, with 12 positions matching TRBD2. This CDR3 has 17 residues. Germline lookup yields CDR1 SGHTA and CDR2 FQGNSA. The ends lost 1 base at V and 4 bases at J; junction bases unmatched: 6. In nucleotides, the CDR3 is TGTGCCAGCAGCTTAGTCGCTAGCGGGGGGGGCTCAGATACGCAGTATTTT. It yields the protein CASSLVASGGGSDTQYF. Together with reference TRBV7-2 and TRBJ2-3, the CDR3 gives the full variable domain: GAGVSQSPSNKVTEKGKDVELRCDPISGHTALYWYRQSLGQGLEFLIYFQGNSAPDKSGLPSDRFSAERTGGSVSTLTIQRTQQEDSAVYLCASSLVASGGGSDTQYFGPGTRLTVL.

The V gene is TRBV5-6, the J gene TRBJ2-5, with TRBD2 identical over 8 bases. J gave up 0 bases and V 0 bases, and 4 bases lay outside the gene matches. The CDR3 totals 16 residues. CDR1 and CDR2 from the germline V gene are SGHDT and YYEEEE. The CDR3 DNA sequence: TGTGCCAGCAGCTTGGCGGCTAGCGGGTACCAAGAGACCCAGTACTTC. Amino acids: CASSLAASGYQETQYF.